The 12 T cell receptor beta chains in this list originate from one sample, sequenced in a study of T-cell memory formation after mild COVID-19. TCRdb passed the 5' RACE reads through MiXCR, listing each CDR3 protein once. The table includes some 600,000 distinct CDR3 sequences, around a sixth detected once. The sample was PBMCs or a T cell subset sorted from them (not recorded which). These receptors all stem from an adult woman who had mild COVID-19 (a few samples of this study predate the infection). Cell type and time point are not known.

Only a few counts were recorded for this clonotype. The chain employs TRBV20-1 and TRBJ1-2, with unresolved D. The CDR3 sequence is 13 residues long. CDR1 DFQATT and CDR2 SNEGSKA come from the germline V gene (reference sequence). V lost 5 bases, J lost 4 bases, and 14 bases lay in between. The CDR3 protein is CSAPLDGVYGYTF. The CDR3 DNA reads TGCAGTGCTCCCCTGGACGGAGTCTATGGCTACACCTTC.

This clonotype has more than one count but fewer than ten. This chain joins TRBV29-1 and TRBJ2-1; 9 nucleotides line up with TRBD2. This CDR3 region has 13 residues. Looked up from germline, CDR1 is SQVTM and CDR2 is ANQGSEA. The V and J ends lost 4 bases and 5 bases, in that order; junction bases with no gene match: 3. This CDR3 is CSVGGRVNNEQFF. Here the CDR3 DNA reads TGCAGCGTTGGCGGGAGGGTGAACAATGAGCAGTTCTTC.

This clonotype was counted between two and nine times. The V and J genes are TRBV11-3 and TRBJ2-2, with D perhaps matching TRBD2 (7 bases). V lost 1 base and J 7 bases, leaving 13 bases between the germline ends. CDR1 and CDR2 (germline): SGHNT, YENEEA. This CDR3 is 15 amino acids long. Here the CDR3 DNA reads TGTGCCAGCAGCTTAGGGGGGGGCCCGGACGGGGAGCTGTTTTTT. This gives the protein CASSLGGGPDGELFF.

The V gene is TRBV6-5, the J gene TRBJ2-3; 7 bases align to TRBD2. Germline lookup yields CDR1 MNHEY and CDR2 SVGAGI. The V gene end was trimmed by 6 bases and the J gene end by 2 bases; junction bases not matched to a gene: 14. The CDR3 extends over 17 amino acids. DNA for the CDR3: TGTGCCAGCAGCCAAGCTCCGGGCGGGGGTGACACAGATACGCAGTATTTT. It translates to CASSQAPGGGDTDTQYF.

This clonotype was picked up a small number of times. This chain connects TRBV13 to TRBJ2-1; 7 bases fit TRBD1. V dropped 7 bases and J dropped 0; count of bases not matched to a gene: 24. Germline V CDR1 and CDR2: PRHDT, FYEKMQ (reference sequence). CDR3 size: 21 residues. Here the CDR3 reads CASTATTGTVLSRSSYNEQFF. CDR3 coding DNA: TGTGCCAGCACCGCCACGACCGGGACAGTCCTTTCTCGGAGCTCCTACAATGAGCAGTTCTTC.

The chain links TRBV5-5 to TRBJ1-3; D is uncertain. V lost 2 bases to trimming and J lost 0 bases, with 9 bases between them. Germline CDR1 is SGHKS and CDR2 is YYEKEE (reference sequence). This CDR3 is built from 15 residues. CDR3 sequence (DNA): TGTGCCAGCAGCTTCGTCAGCCTCTCTGGAAACACCATATATTTT. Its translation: CASSFVSLSGNTIYF.

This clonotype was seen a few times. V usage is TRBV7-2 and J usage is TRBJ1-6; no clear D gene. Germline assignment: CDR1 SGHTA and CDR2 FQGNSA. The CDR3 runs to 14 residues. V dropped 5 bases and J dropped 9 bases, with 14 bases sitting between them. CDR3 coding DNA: TGTGCCAGCAGCGCAGAGTATGGTCTTTCACCCCTCCACTTT. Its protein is CASSAEYGLSPLHF.

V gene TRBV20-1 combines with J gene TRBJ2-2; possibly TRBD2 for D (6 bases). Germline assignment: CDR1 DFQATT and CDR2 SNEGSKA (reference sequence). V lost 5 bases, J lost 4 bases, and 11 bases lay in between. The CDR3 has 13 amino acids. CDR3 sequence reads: CSAGGTPTGELFF. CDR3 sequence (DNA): TGCAGTGCTGGCGGGACTCCCACCGGGGAGCTGTTTTTT.

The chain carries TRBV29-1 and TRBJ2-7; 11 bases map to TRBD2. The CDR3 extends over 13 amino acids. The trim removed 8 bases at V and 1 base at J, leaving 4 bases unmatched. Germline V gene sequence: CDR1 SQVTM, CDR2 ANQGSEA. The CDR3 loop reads CSTLAGGSYEQYF. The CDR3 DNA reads TGCAGCACATTAGCGGGAGGGTCCTACGAGCAGTACTTC.

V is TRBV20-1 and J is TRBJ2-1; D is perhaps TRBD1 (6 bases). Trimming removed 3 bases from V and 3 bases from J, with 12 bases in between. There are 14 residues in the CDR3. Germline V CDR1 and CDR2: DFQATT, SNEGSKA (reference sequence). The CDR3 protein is CSASPQGGYNEQFF. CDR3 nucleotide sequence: TGCAGTGCTAGCCCCCAAGGGGGCTACAATGAGCAGTTCTTC.

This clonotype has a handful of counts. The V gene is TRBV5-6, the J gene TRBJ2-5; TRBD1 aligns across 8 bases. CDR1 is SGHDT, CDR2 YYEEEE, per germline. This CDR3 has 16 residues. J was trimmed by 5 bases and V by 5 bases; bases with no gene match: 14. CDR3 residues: CASRSDRVTSEETQYF. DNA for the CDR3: TGTGCCAGCAGATCGGACAGGGTGACATCAGAGGAGACCCAGTACTTC.

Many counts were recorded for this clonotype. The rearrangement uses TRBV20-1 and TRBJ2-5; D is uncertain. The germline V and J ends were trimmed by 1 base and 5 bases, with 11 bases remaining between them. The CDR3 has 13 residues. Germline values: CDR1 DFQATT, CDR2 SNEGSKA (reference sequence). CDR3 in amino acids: CSARALGRETQYF. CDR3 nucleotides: TGCAGTGCTAGAGCCCTTGGGCGTGAGACCCAGTACTTC.